This T cell receptor beta chain was profiled in a study of glioma-infiltrating T cells after dendritic cell vaccination. Turning to the study itself: Autologous tumor lysate was loaded overnight onto monocyte-derived dendritic cells grown approximately 7 days with IL-4 and GM-CSF.

TCRB CDR3 was amplified from 2 ug genomic DNA or less. The PCR used 60 V beta and 13 J beta primers. Here immunoSEQ multiplex PCR was the method, and the copy in TCRdb shows in-frame clones only, minus some. The table lists around 90,000 clones, roughly 83% of them singletons. V was pared by 5 bases and J by 5 bases, with 8 bases of the junction left unmatched. The germline CDR1 and CDR2 sequences are SGHAT and FQNNGV. The CDR3 length is 15 residues. The sequences come from blood, collected before dendritic cell vaccination. This receptor was identified in a human donor with glioblastoma. The V gene is TRBV11-2, the J gene TRBJ2-5; 10 nucleotides line up with TRBD2. The CDR3 loop reads CASSTLAGARETQYF. The CDR3 DNA reads TGTGCCAGCAGCACCCTAGCGGGGGCTCGGGAGACCCAGTACTTC.